This T cell receptor beta chain was observed in a study of T-cell reconstitution after alpha-beta-depleted transplantation in children listed by TCRdb under 2016. With respect to the entire study: T-cell immune reconstitution after TCRalphabeta/CD19-depleted allogeneic hematopoietic cell transplantation in children was quantitatively tracked in the study by means of TCR repertoire profiling. What the work shows at the level of the full study, not this receptor alone: About two months after transplant, the apparently early recovery of alphabetaT-cell counts reportedly depended on just several hundred clones that had expanded rapidly and came from non-depleted graft cells. In some patients, the high TCRbeta diversity seen at day 60 was put down to recipient T cells and intrathymic progenitors that had survived conditioning. Over subsequent months, a decline in hyperexpanded clone frequencies was noted, and after one year, T-cell counts and TCRbeta diversity were mostly ascribed to newly produced T cells.

Regarding this clonotype: Its cognate antigen has yet to be identified. Nothing much larger sits one base from this clone, and base qualities are not available.

Per the publication, the treatment or condition label means: allogeneic hematopoietic cell transplantation with graft depleted of TCRalphabeta T cells and CD19 B cells. The children who served as transplant recipients had been given grafts of TCRalphabeta/CD19-depleted allogeneic hematopoietic cells. The library was obtained by PCR. For sequencing, an Illumina HiSeq 2500 was employed. TCR library preparation used molecular barcoding, with unique molecular identifiers applied to normalize quantification of the TCRbeta repertoire. TCRdb reprocessed the public reads (quality trimming at Q25 with fastp, clone calling with MiXCR) and kept in-frame beta chains. Each CDR3 protein gets just one entry, which takes the most common genes and DNA from the rows behind it. The table for this sample lists approximately 430,000 distinct CDR3 sequences; 16% of them were counted only once. 25% to 30% of the sample is taken by the ten largest.

Looking up the germline V gene yields CDR1 MDHEN and CDR2 SYDVKM. Germline trimming amounts to 7 bases on V and 6 bases on J, with 5 as the count of junction bases outside the gene matches. Spanning cysteine to phenylalanine, the CDR3 consists of 13 amino acids. Only CDR3 DNA is held: 39 bases, read in frame from base 1. The receptor comes from a boy under two years old who had a stem cell transplant for Wiskott-Aldrich syndrome, so the T cells may come from the graft donor. Sequencing used PBMCs, mostly from graft donor cells, obtained 360 days after TCRalphabeta/CD19-depleted stem cell transplant. The receptor chain draws on TRBV28 and TRBJ2-1; TRBD2 fits 8 bases in the junction. CDR3 reads: CASTGGYSNEQFF. The nucleotide sequence reads as follows: TGTGCCAGCACGGGGGGGTATAGCAATGAGCAGTTCTTC.